The following is a T cell receptor beta chain sequence with its context. Only a few counts were recorded for this clone. Its recognized antigen is unknown. No base quality information exists; no much larger clone differs at one position. The data were taken from a study of OX40 agonist ivuxolimab in advanced cancers. The study in broad terms: The costimulatory receptor OX40 (CD134) was targeted by ivuxolimab, a fully human IgG2 agonistic monoclonal antibody. Patients were allowed to have had prior anti-PD-1, anti-PD-L1 or anti-CTLA-4 therapy, and approximately 40% of the dose-escalation patients had been treated with checkpoint inhibitors. The dose-escalation cohort was 82.7% male with a mean age of roughly 62 years, ranging from roughly 23 to 90. Intravenous ivuxolimab was administered to patients every 2 weeks at six dose levels: 0.01, 0.1, 0.3, 1.5, 3 and 10 mg/kg. The paper reports the monotherapy dose-escalation portion (N of about 56 patients) of the phase I ivuxolimab trial. The point of sequencing TCRbeta in the periphery was to test whether ivuxolimab changed TCR sequence diversity and drove clonal T-cell expansion. Partial responses were achieved by three dose-escalation patients, of whom one had hepatocellular carcinoma and two had cutaneous melanoma. Among the roughly 50 dose-escalation patients, about 20 had hepatocellular carcinoma, about 15 melanoma, 9 renal cell carcinoma and 9 head and neck cancer. Overall study outcomes, separate from this receptor: In the 0.1-3.0 mg/kg groups, partial responders had among the lowest normalized peripheral clonal expansion, particularly in CD8+ T cells. Low levels of normalized T-cell clonal expansion were also shown by some nonresponding patients. At doses of 0.1 to 3.0 mg/kg, clonal expansion of both CD4+ and CD8+ T cells in blood was seen between baseline and week 6. The antigen specificity of the peripheral T cells that underwent clonal expansion was not determined. After ivuxolimab, more expanded clones were found on average in CD8+ T cells than in CD4+ T cells.

From a lookup of the germline V gene (reference sequence), CDR1 and CDR2 are SEHNR and FQNEAQ. V lost 5 bases and J lost 1 base; the stretch between them is 8 bases long. The CDR3 has 13 amino acids, counting the end cysteine and phenylalanine. Only the CDR3 region is kept as DNA, spanning 39 bases read in frame from base 1. Genomic DNA was extracted from sorted cells for sequencing of the TCRbeta CDR3 region. The immunoSEQ Assay was used to sequence the TCRbeta CDR3 regions. Drawn from immuneACCESS, this table holds only the in-frame rearrangements with V and J called that TCRdb kept. Clones are partly lost; checked studies trace under half to an unresolved V gene and leave the rest unexplained. The sample table contains approximately 49,000 clones; only one count was recorded for 81% of them. Approximately 5.8% of the sample goes to the ten largest clones. Patients with a history of autoimmune disease or receiving systemic immunosuppression were excluded from the trial. Peripheral blood for TCR sequencing was collected from all dose cohorts at baseline, on cycle 4 day 1, and on cycle 7 day 1. The samples were drawn from a first-in-human, open-label, multicenter phase I dose-escalation trial of ivuxolimab. Adults with locally advanced or metastatic head and neck squamous cell, hepatocellular, melanoma or renal cell carcinoma were enrolled in the trial. Before TCR sequencing, CD4+ T cells and CD8+ T cells were sorted from peripheral blood as separate populations.

The sequence came from an adult with an advanced solid tumor such as melanoma, head and neck, liver or kidney cancer. The rearrangement joined TRBV7-9 to TRBJ1-1, and TRBD1 may be the D gene, going by 6 matching bases. The sample was CD4+ or CD8+ T cells sorted from blood, taken in a trial of the OX40 agonist ivuxolimab. The bases are TGTGCCAGCAGCATAGGGGGGAACACTGAAGCTTTCTTT. It translates as CASSIGGNTEAFF.